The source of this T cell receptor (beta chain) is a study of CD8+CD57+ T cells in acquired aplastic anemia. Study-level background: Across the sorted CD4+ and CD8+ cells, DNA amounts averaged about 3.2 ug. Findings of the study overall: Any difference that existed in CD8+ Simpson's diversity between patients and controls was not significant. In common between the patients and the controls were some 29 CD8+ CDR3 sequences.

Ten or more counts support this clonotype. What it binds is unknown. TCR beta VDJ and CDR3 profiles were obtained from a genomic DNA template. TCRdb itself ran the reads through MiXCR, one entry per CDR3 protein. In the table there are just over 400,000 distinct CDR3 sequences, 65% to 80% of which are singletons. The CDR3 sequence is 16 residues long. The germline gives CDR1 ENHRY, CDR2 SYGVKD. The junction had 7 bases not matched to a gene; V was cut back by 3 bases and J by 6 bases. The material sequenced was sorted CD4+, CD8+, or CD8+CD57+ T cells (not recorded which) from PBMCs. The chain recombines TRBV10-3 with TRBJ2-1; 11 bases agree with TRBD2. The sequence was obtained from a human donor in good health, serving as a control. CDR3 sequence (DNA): TGTGCCATCAGTGACACCCTAGCGGGGGGCCCCAATGAGCAGTTCTTC. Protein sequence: CAISDTLAGGPNEQFF.